This T cell receptor (beta chain) stems from a study of cytomegalovirus exposure and HLA in healthy donors. On the study more broadly: An early release of data contained 75 million to 90 million unique TCRs, which came from HLA-typed donors. Study-level results: Presence/absence analysis assumed near-uniform sequencing depth across donors. The CMV antigen specificity of a few CMV-associated chains was confirmed through in vitro analysis.

PCR involved 60 Vbeta and 13 Jbeta primers. Produced via immunoSEQ multiplex PCR; TCRdb's table is partial and in-frame only. The sample carries almost 200,000 clones, roughly 80% recorded once. The length of the CDR3 is 17 residues. Trimming took 7 bases from V and 0 from J, leaving 18 bases between them. CDR1 SEHNR and CDR2 FQNEAQ come from the germline V gene (reference sequence). Of note for this clone: No antigen is known for it.

Sequencing input: PBMCs. The chain uses TRBV7-9 and TRBJ2-2, with D possibly TRBD1 on 5 matching bases. The source is a male donor in good health and CMV-seropositive. CDR3 DNA: TGTGCCAGCAAGGGGTTGGGGCGGAACGCGAACACCGGGGAGCTGTTTTTT. It specifies CASKGLGRNANTGELFF.